Shown below are 28 T cell receptor beta chains from a single sample sequenced in a study of T cells expressing NK-cell markers. With the 5' RACE reads reprocessed, TCRdb shows one record per CDR3 protein and no DNA. This repertoire includes about 460,000 distinct CDR3 sequences. The specimen was blood T cells: a sorted CD56 or NKG2C T cell subset, CD4+ or CD8+ T cells, or bulk PBMC T cells (not recorded which). The receptors originated from a woman between 45 and 65 years old in good health.

This chain's CDR3 is CAITEAPNQPQHF. This chain uses TRBV10-3 with TRBJ1-5; absent DNA, TCRdb's TRBD1 call cannot be checked. CDR1 is ENHRY and CDR2 is SYGVKD in the germline V gene. The CDR3 spans 13 residues.

The chain recombines TRBV9 with TRBJ2-5; TCRdb names TRBD1, which stays unverified in the absence of DNA. Germline V gene lookup returns CDR1 SGDLS and CDR2 YYNGEE. This CDR3 is 14 amino acids long. The CDR3 is CASSLWGGGETQYF.

This chain joins TRBV9 and TRBJ1-1. CDR1 SGDLS and CDR2 YYNGEE come from the germline V gene. This CDR3 contains 14 residues. CDR3 protein: CASSVEGGNTEAFF.

The genes are TRBV12-3 or TRBV12-4 and TRBJ2-3; the TRBD2 assignment by TCRdb is unverifiable without DNA. This CDR3 region has 15 residues. CDR3 amino acids: CASSLGAGGPNTQYF.

The genes are TRBV12-5 and TRBJ2-1; TCRdb's D call of TRBD2 is untestable without DNA. The CDR3 has 22 amino acids. Germline CDR1 reads LGHNT; CDR2 reads FRNRAP. The CDR3 loop is CASGSRSITGLAGGPSYNEQFF.

This chain connects TRBV6-6 to TRBJ1-1; TCRdb calls TRBD1, which cannot be checked without DNA. The CDR3 is made up of 15 amino acids. Germline CDR1 reads MNHNY; CDR2 reads SVGAGI (reference sequence). The CDR3 sequence: CASSYPTGGGTEAFF.

The V gene is TRBV12-3 or TRBV12-4, the J gene TRBJ1-2. The CDR3 consists of 14 residues. CDR3 protein: CASSSRADYYGYTF.

This chain links TRBV7-2 with TRBJ2-5. The CDR3 is made up of 15 amino acids. CDR1 SGHTA and CDR2 FQGNSA come from the germline V gene. The CDR3 sequence is CASSLKLKGQETQYF.

The V and J genes are TRBV20-1 and TRBJ2-3; checking the TCRdb D call of TRBD2 is not possible without DNA. In germline, CDR1 is DFQATT, CDR2 SNEGSKA (reference sequence). This CDR3 contains 16 residues. The CDR3 loop is CSALLRTGGTTDTQYF.

The chain employs TRBV5-1 and TRBJ2-1; as DNA is missing, the TRBD1 call by TCRdb cannot be tested. The CDR3 length is 16 residues. In germline, CDR1 is SGHRS, CDR2 YFSETQ. CDR3: CASSLAGQGIYNEQFF.

This CDR3 reads CASSPHGSRDTQYF. The rearrangement joins TRBV12-3 or TRBV12-4 to TRBJ2-3; TCRdb picks TRBD2, but there is no DNA to check that call. The length of the CDR3 is 14 residues.

The rearrangement joins TRBV12-3 or TRBV12-4 to TRBJ2-3; TCRdb proposes TRBD1, but this gene call is untestable without DNA. The CDR3 contains 16 residues. CDR3 sequence reads: CASSGGQNLGTDTQYF.

CDR3 sequence reads: CASSLILALPNIQYF. The chain couples TRBV7-2 to TRBJ2-4; TCRdb selects TRBD2, and the lack of DNA leaves this call unchecked. CDR1 and CDR2 from the germline V gene are SGHTA and FQGNSA. CDR3 length: 15 amino acids.

The chain is built from TRBV19 and TRBJ2-7; TCRdb designates TRBD1, a call that cannot be tested without DNA. Germline-derived CDR1 and CDR2 are LNHDA and SQIVND (reference sequence). CDR3 length equals 13 residues. CDR3 sequence: CASSISGFYEQYF. The variable domain in full, completed from reference TRBV19 and TRBJ2-7, reads DGGITQSPKYLFRKEGQNVTLSCEQNLNHDAMYWYRQDPGQGLRLIYYSQIVNDFQKGDIAEGYSVSREKKESFPLTVTSAQKNPTAFYLCASSISGFYEQYFGPGTRLTVT.

This chain links TRBV20-1 with TRBJ2-3; TCRdb designates TRBD1, a call that cannot be tested without DNA. In germline, CDR1 is DFQATT, CDR2 SNEGSKA (reference sequence). CDR3 length: 12 residues. The CDR3: CSARDTGNTQYF.

The gene calls are TRBV14 and TRBJ2-4; the D call of TRBD1 rests on TCRdb alone, since no DNA is present to check it. Germline V CDR1 and CDR2: SGHDN, FVKESK. The CDR3 covers 12 residues. The CDR3 loop reads CASSQTGHIQYF.

The genes are TRBV29-1 and TRBJ2-7; TCRdb indicates TRBD2, and absent DNA this call remains unverified. Germline V gene lookup returns CDR1 SQVTM and CDR2 ANQGSEA. The CDR3 consists of 14 residues. The CDR3 here is CSVKLGLAAGRQYF.

The chain is built from TRBV25-1 and TRBJ2-2; TCRdb's D call, TRBD1, is unchecked because there is no DNA. The CDR3 runs 14 residues. Looked up from germline, CDR1 is MGHDK and CDR2 is SYGVNS. The CDR3 here is CASSATGSTGELFF.

V usage is TRBV5-1 and J usage is TRBJ2-2; TCRdb gives TRBD1 as the D gene, but with no DNA this cannot be confirmed. Germline CDR1 reads SGHRS; CDR2 reads YFSETQ. The length of the CDR3 is 15 residues. CDR3 in amino acids: CASWQAPPNTGELFF.

The chain recombines TRBV20-1 with TRBJ2-1; TCRdb proposes TRBD1, but this gene call is untestable without DNA. Germline lookup yields CDR1 DFQATT and CDR2 SNEGSKA (reference sequence). The CDR3 has 16 amino acids. The CDR3 sequence is CSARVPGATEINEQFF.

The chain couples TRBV2 to TRBJ2-3. Germline CDR1 is SNHLY and CDR2 is FYNNEI. CDR3 size: 13 residues. The CDR3 reads CASTKDPTDTQYF. Complete variable domain (other parts from reference TRBV2 and TRBJ2-3): EPEVTQTPSHQVTQMGQEVILRCVPISNHLYFYWYRQILGQKVEFLVSFYNNEISEKSEIFDDQFSVERPDGSNFTLKIRSTKLEDSAMYFCASTKDPTDTQYFGPGTRLTVL.

The chain couples TRBV6-1 to TRBJ1-1. This CDR3 comprises 14 residues. Looked up from germline, CDR1 is MNHNS and CDR2 is SASEGT. CDR3 sequence reads: CASRVQTMNTEAFF.

The genes are TRBV11-2 and TRBJ2-1; the D call from TCRdb, TRBD1, cannot be confirmed without DNA. Looked up from germline, CDR1 is SGHAT and CDR2 is FQNNGV. The CDR3 is 16 amino acids. The CDR3 loop is CASITKIGPWGNEQFF. The whole variable domain, filled in from reference TRBV11-2 and TRBJ2-1, reads EAGVAQSPRYKIIEKRQSVAFWCNPISGHATLYWYQQILGQGPKLLIQFQNNGVVDDSQLPKDRFSAERLKGVDSTLKIQPAKLEDSAVYLCASITKIGPWGNEQFFGPGTRLTVL.

The V gene is TRBV27, the J gene TRBJ2-7; TCRdb's assignment of TRBD1 cannot be checked, as there is no DNA. This CDR3 region has 15 residues. Germline CDR1 MNHEY, CDR2 SMNVEV (reference sequence). CDR3 loop: CASSLIPTGTGEQYF.

V gene TRBV12-3 or TRBV12-4 combines with J gene TRBJ1-1; the TCRdb call, TRBD1, lacks DNA for checking. This CDR3 spans 15 amino acids. This CDR3 is CASSLSAPEETEAFF.

The chain couples TRBV6-5 to TRBJ2-1; no DNA is available, so the TRBD2 call from TCRdb remains unchecked. The germline gives CDR1 MNHEY, CDR2 SVGAGI. CDR3 length: 14 residues. The CDR3 is CASRRAGTWDEQFF.

This chain links TRBV3-1 with TRBJ2-7; the D call from TCRdb, TRBD1, cannot be confirmed without DNA. Looked up from germline, CDR1 is LGHDT and CDR2 is YNNKEL (reference sequence). The CDR3 runs 15 residues. CDR3 amino acids: CASSQDWGTGSEQYF.

This chain's CDR3 is CASTPSTNPIGTDTQYF. This sequence joins TRBV4-2 and TRBJ2-3. The CDR3 loop spans 17 amino acids. The germline V gene has CDR1 LGHNA and CDR2 YNFKEQ.